Included here is one TCR beta chain sequence, with context. The treatment: oral pan-JAK inhibitor, 5-10 mg twice daily. Separation by sorting yielded CD4+ and CD8+ T cells from PBMCs. These data are taken from a study of CD8+ T cells in alopecia areata. As for the study in general: Patients received oral tofacitinib, 5 to 10 mg twice daily, for moderate-to-severe alopecia areata. Tofacitinib ran for 6 to 18 months before 6 months off drug.

The CDR3 contains 16 residues. Germline assignment: CDR1 GTSNPN and CDR2 SVGIG (reference sequence). With 1 base clipped from V and 0 bases from J, the junction kept 5 bases outside the gene matches. The sequencing template was cDNA reverse transcribed from extracted RNA. Measured with immunoSEQ multiplex PCR; TCRdb has only the in-frame clones, and not every one. Here the sample spans 95,000 to 150,000 clones, under 65% being singletons. The V gene is TRBV30, the J gene TRBJ1-4, with 7 bases lining up with TRBD1. This sequence originates from a human donor with alopecia areata. The sequencing used CD4+ T cells sorted from blood, collected at week 4, from a patient treated with tofacitinib. CDR3 DNA sequence: TGTGCCTGGAGTGGACAGGGAGTTGCAACTAATGAAAAACTGTTTTTT. This sequence encodes CAWSGQGVATNEKLFF.